Each of the 3 T cell receptor beta chains below was sequenced from the same sample in a study of CD8 T cells in ankylosing spondylitis. Study observations and caveats: It appeared that ankylosing spondylitis blood was characterized by a TCR beta motif of fewer than 10 highly homologous variants.

From the 5' RACE reads, TCRdb called clonotypes with MiXCR, one entry per CDR3 protein. The sample contains 450,000 to 550,000 distinct CDR3 sequences, less than 6% of which appear only once. Their target antigens are unknown. Specimen: blood, either unsorted or a sorted T cell fraction (not recorded which). The source of these receptors is a male donor with ankylosing spondylitis.

The sample holds many counts of this clonotype. The chain is built from TRBV20-1 and TRBJ2-5, with a tentative D call TRBD1 (5 bases). The CDR3 is made up of 12 amino acids. Germline V CDR1 and CDR2: DFQATT, SNEGSKA (reference sequence). V lost 5 bases, J lost 4 bases, and 11 bases lay in between. The CDR3 nucleotides are TGCAGTGCTTACGACACAGGAGAGACCCAGTACTTC. It yields the protein CSAYDTGETQYF.

V gene TRBV20-1 combines with J gene TRBJ2-7, with TRBD2 as a possible D gene (5 bases). Trimming removed 1 base from V and 0 bases from J, with 10 bases in between. This CDR3 region has 14 residues. The germline V gene has CDR1 DFQATT and CDR2 SNEGSKA (reference sequence). CDR3 nucleotides: TGCAGTGCTAGAGTGCCGGGGAGCTCCTACGAGCAGTACTTC. This gives the protein CSARVPGSSYEQYF.

This clonotype was counted a few times. The chain employs TRBV13 and TRBJ1-2; 7 bases match TRBD1. CDR1 is PRHDT, CDR2 FYEKMQ, per germline (reference sequence). With 5 bases clipped from V and 8 bases from J, the junction kept 8 bases outside the gene matches. This CDR3 comprises 13 residues. This chain's CDR3 is CASSPMTGRGYTF. CDR3 nucleotides: TGTGCCAGCAGCCCTATGACAGGGAGAGGCTACACCTTC. The variable domain in full, completed from reference TRBV13 and TRBJ1-2, reads AAGVIQSPRHLIKEKRETATLKCYPIPRHDTVYWYQQGPGQDPQFLISFYEKMQSDKGSIPDRFSAQQFSDYHSELNMSSLELGDSALYFCASSPMTGRGYTFGSGTRLTVV.